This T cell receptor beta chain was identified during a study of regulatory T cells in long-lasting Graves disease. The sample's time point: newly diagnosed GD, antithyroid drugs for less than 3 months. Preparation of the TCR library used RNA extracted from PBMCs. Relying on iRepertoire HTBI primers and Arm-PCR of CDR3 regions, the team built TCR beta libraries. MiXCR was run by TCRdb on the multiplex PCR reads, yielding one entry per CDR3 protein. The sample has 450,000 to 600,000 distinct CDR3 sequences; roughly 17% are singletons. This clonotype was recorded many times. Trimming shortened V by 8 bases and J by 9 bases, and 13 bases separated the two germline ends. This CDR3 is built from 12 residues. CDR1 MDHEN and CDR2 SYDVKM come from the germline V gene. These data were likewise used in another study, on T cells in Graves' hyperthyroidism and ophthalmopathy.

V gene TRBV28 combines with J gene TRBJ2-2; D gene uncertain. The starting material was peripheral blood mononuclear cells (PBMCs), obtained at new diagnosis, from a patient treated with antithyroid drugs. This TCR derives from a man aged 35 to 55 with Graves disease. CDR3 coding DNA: TGTGCCAGCGGTTACAGACTGCGGGAGCTGTTTTTT. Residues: CASGYRLRELFF.